This TCR beta chain was observed in a study of CD8 T cells in ankylosing spondylitis. TCR beta libraries were made by quantitative 5'-RACE with molecular barcodes. TCRdb processed the 5' RACE reads anew with MiXCR; each CDR3 protein has one entry. The data hold under 200,000 distinct CDR3 sequences, with roughly 12% observed a single time. About this clonotype: The antigen is unknown.

V lost 1 base to trimming and J lost 5 bases, with 11 bases between them. Germline CDR1 and CDR2: SGHDN and FVKESK. CDR3 length: 15 amino acids. Study conclusions and caveats: Significant enrichment of disease-linked clones was reported in matched ankylosing spondylitis synovial fluid. Disease-linked clones were CD8+ and relatively rare in peripheral blood. Characteristic of ankylosing spondylitis blood, it appeared, was a TCR beta motif comprising about eight highly homologous variants.

The V call is TRBV14, the J call TRBJ2-2; a possible D gene is TRBD1 (5 bases). This receptor was identified in a male donor with ankylosing spondylitis or in good health (not recorded which). The material sequenced was blood, either unsorted or a sorted T cell fraction (not recorded which). The DNA of the CDR3 is TGTGCCAGCAGCCAAGCCAGGGTCAGGACCGGGGAGCTGTTTTTT. Its translation is CASSQARVRTGELFF.